This T cell receptor (beta chain) originates from a study of cytomegalovirus exposure and HLA in healthy donors. PCR primers comprised 60 Vbeta and 13 Jbeta primers. Data came from immunoSEQ multiplex PCR; TCRdb stores just in-frame clones and leaves some out. The sample carries more than 85,000 clones, roughly 77% recorded once. Germline V gene lookup returns CDR1 MGHRA and CDR2 YSYEKL. After removal of 2 bases from V and 1 base from J, the junction contained 4 bases not matched to a gene. This CDR3 region has 18 residues. This TCR was recovered from a woman between 50 and 59 years old in good health and CMV-seropositive. The rearrangement uses TRBV4-1 and TRBJ2-2, with 13 bases aligning to TRBD2. Sequenced input: PBMCs. The CDR3 here is CASSQMGLAGRNTGELFF. CDR3 coding DNA: TGCGCCAGCAGCCAAATGGGACTAGCGGGAAGGAACACCGGGGAGCTGTTTTTT.